This T cell receptor (beta chain) comes out of a study of cytomegalovirus exposure and HLA in healthy donors listed by TCRdb under 2017. Regarding the complete study: According to a later analysis, the 120 or so validation repertoires were produced on the same platform as the approximately 690 repertoires of the first cohort. The study combined high-throughput TCR immunosequencing, statistical association of individual TCRs with disease status, and machine learning to predict cytomegalovirus infection status. A separate validation cohort of approximately 130 different subjects was used in addition to the roughly 720-subject first cohort. The study was designed to test whether signatures of past pathogen exposure could be identified by cataloging public T cell receptors. Points the paper makes about the study in general: A few of the identified cytomegalovirus-associated TCR beta chains were confirmed in vitro to be specific for cytomegalovirus antigens. Of the cluster scores, approximately 95% were above 0 in a later analysis, which found that TCRs clustered in the first cohort also tended to co-occur in the 120 or so validation repertoires. A later analysis lacked HLA typing for the validation cohort, so it scored co-occurrence in that cohort across all 110 or so repertoires. Cytomegalovirus status was reported to be diagnosed by the classifier with high specificity and sensitivity in both the original and validation cohorts. The study listed approximately 150 TCR beta chains as associated with cytomegalovirus. While some public TCRs were present in many individuals, most TCR sequences turned up only very rarely across donors. It was suggested by the authors that the approach could potentially be generalized to other disease states and immunological phenotypes.

Donors formed part of the validation cohort, which comprised 120 subjects and was distinct from the first cohort of under 850 subjects. The germline V gene sets CDR1 to SGHTS and CDR2 to YDEGEE. The CDR3 covers 12 residues, taking in both the cysteine and the phenylalanine. Just the 36-base CDR3 DNA is kept, in frame starting at base 1. V lost 4 bases and J lost 4 bases; the stretch between them is 8 bases long. Library prep was done by the immunoSEQ multiplex PCR assay. From the authors' description of their analysis: A statistical classification framework was built for diagnosing cytomegalovirus status from the catalog of TCR beta chain sequences. What TCRdb holds here is the immuneACCESS table cut down to in-frame rearrangements. Part of the clones is not present; checked against another copy, under half of the missing clones reflect an unresolved V gene, and the others are unexplained. That table furnishes V, J and clone size, whereas the DNA furnished D and trimming. The sample profile shows roughly 75,000 clones; around 94% of them were found once. The ten largest clonotypes hold over 2% of the sample.

Of note for this clone: Its target antigen remains unknown. Base qualities are missing; no much larger clone stands one base away.

The chain joins TRBV5-8 to TRBJ1-1; no confident D gene assignment can be made. Sequencing was done on a sample of PBMCs. The clonotype comes from a woman in her late teens or twenties in good health and CMV-seronegative. DNA sequence: TGTGCCAGCAGCCCCCTCAGCACTGAAGCTTTCTTT. Its protein reads: CASSPLSTEAFF.